This TCR beta chain was obtained from a study of shared clonotypes between healthy human individuals. Profiling relied on immunoSEQ multiplex PCR, and the TCRdb table lists in-frame clones only, not all of them. Of approximately 810,000 clones listed, 80% to 95% are singletons. Terminally differentiated effector memory CD45RA+ cells were left out of the naive CD8 fraction, which was CD45RO-negative and positively selected for CCR7. Per the germline V gene, CDR1 is SEHNR and CDR2 is FQNEAQ (reference sequence). V was clipped by 0 bases and J by 8 bases, with 20 bases between them. The CDR3 totals 17 residues.

This rearrangement joins TRBV7-9 to TRBJ2-4; tentatively, D is TRBD1 or TRBD2 (6 bases each). This receptor was obtained from a man aged 25 to 40 in good health. The sequenced material came from naive CD8+ T cells sorted from blood. The CDR3 is CASSLARTGYGRDIQYF. The CDR3 region has the DNA TGTGCCAGCAGCTTAGCTCGAACAGGGTACGGGAGAGACATTCAGTACTTC.